This TCR beta chain was sequenced in a study of response to subunit inactivated influenza vaccine. TCRdb re-called the RT-PCR reads through MiXCR, storing one row per CDR3 protein. Here the sample spans some 850,000 distinct CDR3 sequences, approximately 17% being singletons. Germline V gene sequence: CDR1 ENHRY, CDR2 SYGVKD. The CDR3 has 13 amino acids. Trimming took off 6 bases at V and 3 bases at J, with 12 bases between the two ends. This specimen was PBMCs from blood, taken roughly 5 days after vaccination. This sequence was found in a man in his fifties who received an inactivated influenza vaccine. The J gene is TRBJ2-7, the V gene TRBV10-3, with D tentatively TRBD1 (5 bases). The CDR3 is CAISHRLLYEQYF. CDR3 DNA sequence: TGTGCCATCAGCCACAGGCTCCTCTACGAGCAGTACTTC.